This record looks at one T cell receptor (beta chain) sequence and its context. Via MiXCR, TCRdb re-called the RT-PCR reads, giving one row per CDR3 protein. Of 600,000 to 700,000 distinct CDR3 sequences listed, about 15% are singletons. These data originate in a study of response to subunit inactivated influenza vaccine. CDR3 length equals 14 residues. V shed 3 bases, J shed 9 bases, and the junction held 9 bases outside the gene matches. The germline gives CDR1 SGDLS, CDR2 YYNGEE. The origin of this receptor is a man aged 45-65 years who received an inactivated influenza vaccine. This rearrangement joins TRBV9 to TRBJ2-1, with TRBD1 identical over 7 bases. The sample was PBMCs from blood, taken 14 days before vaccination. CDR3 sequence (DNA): TGTGCCAGCAGCGGAAGTGAGGGGGCCGCTGAGCAGTTCTTC. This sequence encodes CASSGSEGAAEQFF.